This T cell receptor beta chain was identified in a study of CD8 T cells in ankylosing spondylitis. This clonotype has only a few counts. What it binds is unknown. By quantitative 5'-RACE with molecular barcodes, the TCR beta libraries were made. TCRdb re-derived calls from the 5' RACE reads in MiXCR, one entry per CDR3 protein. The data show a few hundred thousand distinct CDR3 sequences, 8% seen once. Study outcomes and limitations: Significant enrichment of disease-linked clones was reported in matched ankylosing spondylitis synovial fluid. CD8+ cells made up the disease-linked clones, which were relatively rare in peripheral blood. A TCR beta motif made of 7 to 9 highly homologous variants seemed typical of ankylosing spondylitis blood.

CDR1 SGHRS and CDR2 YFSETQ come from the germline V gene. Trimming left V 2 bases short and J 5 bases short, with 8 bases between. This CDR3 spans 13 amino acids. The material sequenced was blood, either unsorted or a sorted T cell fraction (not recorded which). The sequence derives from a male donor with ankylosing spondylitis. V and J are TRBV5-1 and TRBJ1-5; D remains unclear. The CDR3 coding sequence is TGCGCCAGCAGCTTAGAGGTAGATCAGCCCCAGCATTTT. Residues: CASSLEVDQPQHF.